The rows below give T cell receptor beta chains drawn from one sample of a study of CD8+ T cells in alopecia areata. Assay used: immunoSEQ multiplex PCR; TCRdb lists only in-frame clones, some missing. This sample carries more than 95,000 clones, about 50% of them seen once, and the ten largest clones take roughly a tenth. The sample taken for sequencing was NKG2D-low CD8+ T cells sorted from blood. The receptors stem from a human donor with alopecia areata. Each CDR3 is given with its conserved first and last residue. The D gene is left open where the match is weak. Clone size is given for some rows only: seen once, a few or many times, or a class if the clone is expanded.

>13|TRBJ2-7|-|TRBV27|-
TGTGCCAGCAGTCACGCTCTTACCTACGAGCAGTACTTC
CASSHALTYEQYF
>13|TRBJ1-5|-|TRBV29-1|-
TGCAGGTGGGATTTCCATAGCAATCAGCCCCAGCATTTT
CRWDFHSNQPQHF
>14|TRBJ2-1|-|TRBV6-1|-
TGTGCCAGCAGTGAATCTGGCGACTACAATGAGCAGTTCTTC
CASSESGDYNEQFF
>12|TRBJ2-5|-|TRBV29-1|-
TGCAGCGTTGATGGGGGGCTCAAGACCCAGTACTTC
CSVDGGLKTQYF
>13|TRBJ1-1|-|TRBV4-1|-
TGCGCCAGCACATTCAGGGAGGGCGCTGAAGCTTTCTTT
CASTFREGAEAFF
>15|TRBJ2-1|few|TRBV29-1|-
TGCAGCGTTGAACCGGGGACCCGGGAATACAATGAGCAGTTCTTC
CSVEPGTREYNEQFF
>13|TRBJ2-7|-|TRBV29-1|-
TGCAGCGTTGAACGGGGGAGCCCCTACGAGCAGTACTTC
CSVERGSPYEQYF
>15|TRBJ2-7|few|TRBV29-1|-
TGCAGCGTTGAAGACGAAGGATATAGCTCCTACGAGCAGTACTTC
CSVEDEGYSSYEQYF
>14|TRBJ2-7|-|TRBV10-3|-
TGTGCCATCAGTGAAGGCGGTAGCTCCTACGAGCAGTACTTC
CAISEGGSSYEQYF
>12|TRBJ2-7|-|TRBV29-1|-
TGCAGCGTTTCTCGCCCCTCCTACGAGCAGTACTTC
CSVSRPSYEQYF
>17|TRBJ1-1|-|TRBV5-4|-
TGCGCCCCCTCGTGGGGGGGCGTTCTGCAAGGGAACACTGAAGCTTTCTTT
CAPSWGGVLQGNTEAFF
>15|TRBJ2-1|-|TRBV29-1|-
TGCAGCGTTGAAGGAGCGCACACCCCTTACAATGAGCAGTTCTTC
CSVEGAHTPYNEQFF
>14|TRBJ1-6|-|TRBV27|-
TGTGCCAGCAGTTTACGCGGGGGTAATTCACCCCTCCACTTT
CASSLRGGNSPLHF
>12|TRBJ2-5|-|TRBV29-1|TRBD1
TGCAGCGTCAGGACAGGGACAGAGACCCAGTACTTC
CSVRTGTETQYF
>16|TRBJ1-6|few|TRBV29-1|TRBD1
TGCAGCGTTGAAATCCCGCCAGGGGGAAACAATTCACCCCTCCACTTT
CSVEIPPGGNNSPLHF
>14|TRBJ2-7|-|TRBV6-5|TRBD1
TGTGCCAGCAGGGAGGGACAGGGGGCCTACGAGCAGTACTTC
CASREGQGAYEQYF
>14|TRBJ2-7|-|TRBV6-1|-
TGTGCCAGCAGTGGATCTACAGGGACCTACGAGCAGTACTTC
CASSGSTGTYEQYF
>15|TRBJ2-1|few|TRBV28|TRBD2
TGTGCCAGCAGTTTTGCGGGAGGAGTTTATAGTGAGCAGTTCTTC
CASSFAGGVYSEQFF
>14|TRBJ2-1|-|TRBV9|-
TGTGCCAGCAGCGTAGTACCTAGTCGGAATGAGCAGTTCTTC
CASSVVPSRNEQFF
>13|TRBJ2-7|-|TRBV29-1|TRBD2
TGCAGCGTTGAGTCTAGCGGAACCTACGAGCAGTACTTC
CSVESSGTYEQYF